Below, 21 T cell receptor beta chains from the same sample are listed, as sequenced in a study of cytomegalovirus exposure and HLA in healthy donors. PCR amplification relied on 60 Vbeta primers (plus 13 Jbeta primers). The assay was immunoSEQ multiplex PCR, and TCRdb's table has in-frame clones only and misses some. This repertoire shows about 200,000 clones, roughly 80% found once; its top ten account for about 1.7%. The sequencing input was PBMCs. The receptors were gathered from a woman in her late teens or twenties in good health and CMV-seronegative.

The table lists this clone with a count of one. This sequence joins TRBV19 and TRBJ1-1, with D unclear. CDR3 length: 14 residues. Germline assignment: CDR1 LNHDA and CDR2 SQIVND (reference sequence). V was trimmed by 3 bases and J by 1 base, leaving 9 bases between them. The CDR3 nucleotides are TGTGCCAGTAGTATCGGTCCGGGGAACACTGAAGCTTTCTTT. Protein product: CASSIGPGNTEAFF.

The chain combines TRBV9 with TRBJ2-5; 11 bases map to TRBD2. Per the germline V gene, CDR1 is SGDLS and CDR2 is YYNGEE. The V and J ends lost 2 bases and 7 bases, in that order; junction bases with no gene match: 7. CDR3 length equals 15 residues. CDR3 nucleotide sequence: TGTGCCAGCAGCGTCTCCCCTGGACTAGCGGGGACCCAGTACTTC. This translates into CASSVSPGLAGTQYF.

This rearrangement joins TRBV6-5 to TRBJ2-7; TRBD1 matches at 10 bases. CDR1 is MNHEY and CDR2 is SVGAGI in the germline V gene. After removal of 2 bases from V and 4 bases from J, the junction contained 5 bases not matched to a gene. This CDR3 region has 15 residues. The CDR3 loop is CASSYGTGAVYEQYF. Written as DNA, the CDR3 is TGTGCCAGCAGTTACGGGACAGGGGCCGTTTACGAGCAGTACTTC.

V gene TRBV13 combines with J gene TRBJ1-5; 7 bases are shared with TRBD1. The CDR3 contains 17 residues. V lost 5 bases to trimming and J lost 3 bases; unmatched junction nucleotides: 13. Germline V gene sequence: CDR1 PRHDT, CDR2 FYEKMQ (reference sequence). CDR3 sequence reads: CASSLRQGFINNQPQHF. Written as DNA, the CDR3 is TGTGCCAGCAGCCTCCGACAGGGCTTTATTAACAATCAGCCCCAGCATTTT. Complete variable domain (other parts from reference TRBV13 and TRBJ1-5): AAGVIQSPRHLIKEKRETATLKCYPIPRHDTVYWYQQGPGQDPQFLISFYEKMQSDKGSIPDRFSAQQFSDYHSELNMSSLELGDSALYFCASSLRQGFINNQPQHFGDGTRLSIL.

The chain recombines TRBV6-5 with TRBJ1-1; D remains ambiguous. CDR1 is MNHEY, CDR2 SVGAGI, per germline. V lost 2 bases and J lost 7, with 20 bases in between. The CDR3 is made up of 16 amino acids. Here the CDR3 DNA reads TGTGCCAGCAGTTACCGCGAGGGTCTAAGGTCTGGTGAAGCTTTCTTT. It translates to CASSYREGLRSGEAFF.

This chain uses TRBV29-1 with TRBJ2-2; D gene uncertain. The CDR3 covers 13 residues. Trimming cost V 4 bases and J 6 bases, with 12 bases left between them. CDR1 SQVTM and CDR2 ANQGSEA come from the germline V gene. In nucleotides, the CDR3 is TGCAGCGTTGTGGCTGCCCATTCCGGGGAGCTGTTTTTT. Amino acid sequence: CSVVAAHSGELFF.

The chain uses TRBV5-1 and TRBJ2-7; 9 bases are a match to TRBD2. The junction had 6 bases not matched to a gene; V was cut back by 0 bases and J by 5 bases. The CDR3 spans 15 residues. Per germline, CDR1 SGHRS and CDR2 YFSETQ. The DNA of the CDR3 is TGCGCCAGCAGCTTGGTGGCTAGCGGGACACACGAGCAGTACTTC. Protein sequence: CASSLVASGTHEQYF.

This chain joins TRBV10-1 and TRBJ2-3, with D hard to call. Looked up from germline, CDR1 is WNHNN and CDR2 is SYGVQD (reference sequence). The CDR3 is 11 residues long. Between the trimmed V and J ends, which lost 5 bases and 6 bases, there was a span of 6 bases. In DNA, the CDR3 is TGCGCCAGCAGTTTTGCGGATACGCAGTATTTT. It specifies CASSFADTQYF.

The genes are TRBV7-8 and TRBJ2-2, with D perhaps matching TRBD2 (6 bases). The CDR3 runs 17 residues. V was trimmed by 2 bases and J by 2 bases, leaving 15 bases between them. Germline V gene sequence: CDR1 SGHVS, CDR2 FQNEAQ. The CDR3 sequence: CASSLHHIADNTGELFF. CDR3 bases: TGTGCCAGCAGCTTACACCACATAGCGGATAACACCGGGGAGCTGTTTTTT.

This clone showed up just once. The rearrangement uses TRBV4-3 and TRBJ2-5, with 7 bases aligning to TRBD1. The CDR3 covers 15 residues. V lost 0 bases to trimming and J lost 4 bases; unmatched junction nucleotides: 5. CDR1 and CDR2 from the germline V gene are LGHNA and YSLEER. The CDR3 nucleotides read TGCGCCAGCAGCCAAGACATACAGGGGACAGAGACCCAGTACTTC. Encoded protein: CASSQDIQGTETQYF.

In its sample, this clone was seen once. This chain connects TRBV19 to TRBJ1-2; D gene uncertain. This CDR3 spans 15 amino acids. The germline V and J ends were trimmed by 3 bases and 4 bases, with 15 bases remaining between them. CDR1 is LNHDA and CDR2 is SQIVND in the germline V gene (reference sequence). As DNA, the CDR3 is TGTGCCAGTAGTATTGAGGTATCCGCGACCTATGGCTACACCTTC. Amino acids: CASSIEVSATYGYTF.

The V call is TRBV4-2, the J call TRBJ2-7, with 8 bases identical to TRBD2. Trimming removed 1 base from V and 3 bases from J; junction bases left unmatched: 8. CDR3 length: 16 amino acids. Germline loops: CDR1 LGHNA, CDR2 YNFKEQ. The CDR3 sequence: CASSQGDRAGGYEQYF. The CDR3 DNA sequence: TGTGCCAGCAGCCAAGGAGACCGGGCGGGAGGCTACGAGCAGTACTTC.

This clone was found once. The CDR3: CASSKREGEETQYF. CDR3 nucleotide sequence: TGTGCCAGCAGTAAAAGGGAGGGCGAAGAGACCCAGTACTTC. The chain carries TRBV28 and TRBJ2-5; TRBD2 matches at 7 bases. J lost 3 bases, V lost 5 bases, and 6 bases had no gene match. The CDR3 sequence is 14 residues long. Germline V lookup: CDR1 MDHEN, CDR2 SYDVKM.

The rearrangement links TRBV6-6 to TRBJ1-5; D unresolved. Deletions cut 6 bases from V and 0 bases from J, with 12 bases between. The CDR3 covers 15 residues. Germline assignment: CDR1 MNHNY and CDR2 SVGAGI (reference sequence). The CDR3 is CASRIREDSNQPQHF. The DNA for the CDR3 is TGTGCCAGCAGGATCCGGGAGGATAGCAATCAGCCCCAGCATTTT.

The rearrangement uses TRBV11-2 and TRBJ2-3, with 9 bases matching TRBD2. The V gene's germline CDR1 is SGHAT and CDR2 FQNNGV. The CDR3 loop spans 14 amino acids. V dropped 8 bases and J dropped 3; count of bases not matched to a gene: 6. CDR3: CASHVAGATDTQYF. The CDR3 DNA sequence: TGTGCCAGCCACGTAGCGGGAGCAACAGATACGCAGTATTTT.

The chain joins TRBV4-3 to TRBJ2-1; 8 bases align to TRBD2. The CDR3 extends over 15 amino acids. Germline CDR1 is LGHNA and CDR2 is YSLEER. The V segment lost 0 bases and the J segment 3 bases; nucleotides outside the gene matches: 1. The CDR3 reads CASSQDREGYNEQFF. Here the CDR3 DNA reads TGCGCCAGCAGCCAAGATCGGGAGGGCTACAATGAGCAGTTCTTC.

The chain carries TRBV28 and TRBJ2-4; 9 nucleotides line up with TRBD1. The CDR3 has 16 residues. Per germline, CDR1 MDHEN and CDR2 SYDVKM. J was trimmed by 3 bases and V by 10 bases; bases with no gene match: 13. The CDR3 region has the DNA TGTGCCACCGATTGGAGTCTGGGACAGGGCAAAAACATTCAGTACTTC. Its translation is CATDWSLGQGKNIQYF.

V is TRBV27 and J is TRBJ2-1; TRBD2 agrees at 7 bases. Unmatched junction bases numbered 14, after V lost 5 bases and J lost 4 bases. Germline values: CDR1 MNHEY, CDR2 SMNVEV (reference sequence). This CDR3 spans 17 amino acids. DNA of the CDR3: TGTGCCAGCAGTCCACCTTCTAGCGGCCTTAGGTACAATGAGCAGTTCTTC. It specifies CASSPPSSGLRYNEQFF.

This chain links TRBV10-3 with TRBJ2-3; a possible D gene is TRBD2 (6 bases). Germline V gene sequence: CDR1 ENHRY, CDR2 SYGVKD. The V end was cut by 3 bases, the J end by 5 bases, with 21 bases between. This CDR3 has 17 amino acids. The CDR3 region is CAISDESEQEGGDTQYF. CDR3 nucleotide sequence: TGTGCCATCAGTGACGAGTCTGAACAGGAGGGTGGAGATACGCAGTATTTT.

The rearrangement links TRBV28 to TRBJ2-7; a possible D gene is TRBD1 (6 bases). The CDR3 extends over 13 amino acids. CDR1 and CDR2 (germline): MDHEN, SYDVKM. Trimming stripped 6 bases from V and 6 bases from J, with 15 bases between. The chain's CDR3 is CASRGTSKAEQYV. For the CDR3, the DNA is TGTGCCAGCAGAGGGACATCAAAAGCCGAGCAGTACGTC.

The chain links TRBV5-1 to TRBJ2-7; the match to TRBD2 covers 16 bases. The CDR3 consists of 18 residues. J was trimmed by 3 bases and V by 3 bases; bases with no gene match: 9. CDR1 SGHRS and CDR2 YFSETQ come from the germline V gene. CDR3 sequence reads: CASSSPLGLAGGIYEQYF. CDR3 DNA sequence: TGCGCCAGCAGCTCGCCGTTGGGACTAGCGGGAGGGATCTACGAGCAGTACTTC. Full variable domain (remainder filled in from reference TRBV5-1 and TRBJ2-7): KAGVTQTPRYLIKTRGQQVTLSCSPISGHRSVSWYQQTPGQGLQFLFEYFSETQRNKGNFPGRFSGRQFSNSRSEMNVSTLELGDSALYLCASSSPLGLAGGIYEQYFGPGTRLTVT.